Listed below are T cell receptor beta chains from one sample, sequenced in a study of T cell changes during pregnancy in multiple sclerosis. Data came from immunoSEQ multiplex PCR; TCRdb stores just in-frame clones and leaves some out. The repertoire holds 30,000 to 45,000 clones, with about 90% as singletons. Here the sequenced sample was CD8+ T cells from peripheral blood mononuclear cells, taken before pregnancy. The receptors were gathered from a female donor with multiple sclerosis, enrolled in a pregnancy study. The CDR3 runs from the conserved cysteine through the conserved F or W. The order of the fields is CDR3 protein, V gene, J gene.

CASSLWGRGPEVKTQYF,TRBV7-9,TRBJ2-5
CASSSVNTDTQYF,TRBV27,TRBJ2-3
CASSLSPRSSGSTNEQFF,TRBV28,TRBJ2-1
CASSYMTGAGELFF,TRBV6-5,TRBJ2-2
CASSFGGYEQYF,TRBV5-4,TRBJ2-7
CASSLPRGPQHF,TRBV28,TRBJ1-5
CASSLREGLTEAFF,TRBV5-5,TRBJ1-1
CASSLTPEQFF,TRBV2,TRBJ2-1
CASNSPGQPQHF,TRBV27,TRBJ1-5
CAISDTEISGANVLTF,TRBV10-3,TRBJ2-6
CASSIGGQREQYF,TRBV19,TRBJ2-7
CASSPRRTEAFF,TRBV7-8,TRBJ1-1
CASRGQGYNEQFF,TRBV2,TRBJ2-1
CASSGQGFSGNTIYF,TRBV7-9,TRBJ1-3
CASSFREDGYEQYF,TRBV5-1,TRBJ2-7
CSAGREGQPQHF,TRBV29-1,TRBJ1-5
CASSQRGRTEQYF,TRBV4-1,TRBJ2-7
CASSPRRGPSYGYTF,TRBV19,TRBJ1-2
CASSVSYLAGYEQFF,TRBV9,TRBJ2-1
CASSVGRDRGRAEAFF,TRBV9,TRBJ1-1
CASSGGRNYGYTF,TRBV27,TRBJ1-2
CASSSGTSGLASEQYF,TRBV5-6,TRBJ2-7
CASSPVGHLTGGPYGYTF,TRBV9,TRBJ1-2